These 8 T cell receptor beta chains originate from one sample sequenced in a study of T cells in Graves' hyperthyroidism and ophthalmopathy. Amplified regions were TCR beta CDR3 sequences from RNA transcripts. During a first-round RT-PCR of the TCR CDR3, the HTBI primer set was used. TCRdb passed the multiplex PCR reads through MiXCR, listing each CDR3 protein once. Of a few hundred thousand distinct CDR3 sequences listed, roughly a fifth are singletons. Sequencing was performed on blood. The receptors here all came from a man aged 50 to 60 with Graves' ophthalmopathy.

CDR3 protein: CASSQDPSGTTETQYF. The CDR3 DNA sequence: TGCGCCAGCAGCCAAGACCCTAGCGGGACAACGGAGACCCAGTACTTC. This chain links TRBV4-1 with TRBJ2-5, with 9 bases that match TRBD2. The germline V gene has CDR1 MGHRA and CDR2 YSYEKL. J lost 5 bases, V lost 0 bases, and 7 bases had no gene match. There are 16 residues in the CDR3.

The chain joins TRBV6-1 to TRBJ2-5; 10 bases line up with TRBD1. CDR1 MNHNS and CDR2 SASEGT come from the germline V gene. CDR3 size: 15 residues. Germline trimming cut 6 bases from V and 3 bases from J; bases unmatched to any gene: 7. The CDR3 DNA reads as TGTGCCAGCAGGCGAACCGGGACAGGGGAAGAGACCCAGTACTTC. It codes for CASRRTGTGEETQYF.

This clonotype has more than one count but fewer than ten. The chain uses TRBV7-2 and TRBJ2-5; tentative D call: TRBD1 (6 bases). V dropped 3 bases and J dropped 3 bases, with 8 bases sitting between them. Germline assignment: CDR1 SGHTA and CDR2 FQGNSA. The CDR3 length is 13 residues. The CDR3 region is CASSFDRKETQYF. The CDR3 nucleotides are TGTGCCAGCAGCTTTGACAGGAAAGAGACCCAGTACTTC. The whole variable domain, remainder taken from reference TRBV7-2 and TRBJ2-5, is GAGVSQSPSNKVTEKGKDVELRCDPISGHTALYWYRQSLGQGLEFLIYFQGNSAPDKSGLPSDRFSAERTGGSVSTLTIQRTQQEDSAVYLCASSFDRKETQYFGPGTRLLVL.

This clonotype was counted only a few times. The V and J genes are TRBV6-1 and TRBJ2-7; TRBD2 might be the D (6 bases). This CDR3 has 13 residues. From germline, CDR1 is MNHNS and CDR2 SASEGT. V lost 11 bases and J lost 0, with 14 bases in between. The CDR3 DNA is TGTGCCGCCACTAGCACCAGCTCCTACGAGCAGTACTTC. This sequence encodes CAATSTSSYEQYF.

Concerning this clonotype itself: A much larger clone lies a single base off, so this may be a read error. The rearrangement uses TRBV7-9 and TRBJ1-1; D not certain. This CDR3 spans 12 amino acids. V lost 3 bases to trimming and J lost 1 base, with 3 bases between them. Germline-derived CDR1 and CDR2 are SEHNR and FQNEAQ (reference sequence). In nucleotides, the CDR3 is TGTGCCAGCAGCTTTTCGAACACTGAAGCTTTCTTT. Translation: CASSFSNTEAFF.

The chain combines TRBV10-3 with TRBJ2-3, with no clear D. This CDR3 contains 13 residues. CDR1 and CDR2 (germline): ENHRY, SYGVKD. V was trimmed by 5 bases and J by 4 bases, leaving 10 bases between them. The CDR3 DNA sequence: TGTGCCATCAGTCGAACGAAGGCAGATACGCAGTATTTT. The encoded protein is CAISRTKADTQYF.

This clonotype appeared a few times. The CDR3 reads CASSPGTGRTEAFF. Written as DNA, the CDR3 is TGTGCCAGCAGCCCCGGGACAGGTAGGACTGAAGCTTTCTTT. The chain couples TRBV12-3 or TRBV12-4 to TRBJ1-1; 8 bases agree with TRBD1. After removal of 6 bases from V and 5 bases from J, the junction contained 8 bases not matched to a gene. The CDR3 is made up of 14 amino acids.

This chain uses TRBV6-2 or TRBV6-3 with TRBJ2-3; 11 bases are a match to TRBD2. The V gene end was trimmed by 0 bases and the J gene end by 5 bases; junction bases not matched to a gene: 7. CDR3 length: 17 residues. Germline values: CDR1 MNHEY, CDR2 SVGEGT. The DNA for the CDR3 is TGTGCCAGCAGTTACTCGAGACTAGCGGGAAAGGTAGATACGCAGTATTTT. This codes for CASSYSRLAGKVDTQYF.